This T cell receptor beta chain was sequenced during a study of cytomegalovirus exposure and HLA in healthy donors. Study-level findings and limits: One later analysis reportedly identified an Asian-associated ancestry cluster that showed fewer N-insertions than the approximately 710-donor mean. Immune exposure information comprised only CMV serostatus.

The V gene's germline CDR1 is SGDLS and CDR2 YYNGEE. V trimming: 2 bases; J trimming: 4 bases; junction bases outside the gene matches: 4. This CDR3 contains 14 residues. PCR employed 60 Vbeta and 13 Jbeta primers. This table comes from immunoSEQ multiplex PCR, and its TCRdb copy is limited to in-frame clones, with some not included. Among 100,000 or so clones listed, approximately 77% were seen once. With regard to this clone: Its antigen is not known.

Input material: PBMCs. The source is a male donor in good health and CMV-seropositive. J is TRBJ2-7 and V is TRBV9; 9 nucleotides align to TRBD1. Written as DNA, the CDR3 is TGTGCCAGCAGCGTTACAGGGGGCCCTTACGAGCAGTACTTC. Translated: CASSVTGGPYEQYF.